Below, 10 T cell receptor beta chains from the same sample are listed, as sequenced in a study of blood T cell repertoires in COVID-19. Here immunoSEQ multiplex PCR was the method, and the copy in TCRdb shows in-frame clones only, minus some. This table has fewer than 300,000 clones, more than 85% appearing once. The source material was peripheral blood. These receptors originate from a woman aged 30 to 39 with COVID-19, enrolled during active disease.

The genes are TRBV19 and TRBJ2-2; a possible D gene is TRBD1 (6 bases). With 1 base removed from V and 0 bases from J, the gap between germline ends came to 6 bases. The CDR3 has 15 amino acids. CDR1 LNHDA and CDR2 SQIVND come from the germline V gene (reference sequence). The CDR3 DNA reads TGTGCCAGTAGTATAGCAGGGGCGAACACCGGGGAGCTGTTTTTT. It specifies CASSIAGANTGELFF. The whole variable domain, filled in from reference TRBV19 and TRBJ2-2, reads DGGITQSPKYLFRKEGQNVTLSCEQNLNHDAMYWYRQDPGQGLRLIYYSQIVNDFQKGDIAEGYSVSREKKESFPLTVTSAQKNPTAFYLCASSIAGANTGELFFGEGSRLTVL.

For the CDR3, the DNA is TGCGCCAGCAGCCAAGATCGGACGGGAGCGGTCGGGGAGACCCAGTACTTC. Translating it yields CASSQDRTGAVGETQYF. The rearrangement joins TRBV4-1 to TRBJ2-5; D is perhaps TRBD2 (6 bases). The V end lost 0 bases, the J end lost 5 bases, and 19 bases lay between the germline ends. The CDR3 sequence is 17 residues long. Germline V gene data show CDR1 as MGHRA and CDR2 as YSYEKL.

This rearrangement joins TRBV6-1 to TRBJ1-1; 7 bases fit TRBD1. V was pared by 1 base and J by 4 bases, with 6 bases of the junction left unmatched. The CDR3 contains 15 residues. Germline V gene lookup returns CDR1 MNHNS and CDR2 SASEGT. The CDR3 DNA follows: TGTGCCAGCAGTGAAGTAAGGGGGCGCGGCACTGAAGCTTTCTTT. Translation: CASSEVRGRGTEAFF.

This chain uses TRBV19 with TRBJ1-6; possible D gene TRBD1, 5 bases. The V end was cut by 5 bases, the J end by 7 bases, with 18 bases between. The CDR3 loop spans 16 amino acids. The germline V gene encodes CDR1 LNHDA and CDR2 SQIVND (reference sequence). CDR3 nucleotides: TGTGCCAGTAGTCACCTCATCCGGGACTCAAATTCACCCCTCCACTTT. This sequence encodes CASSHLIRDSNSPLHF.

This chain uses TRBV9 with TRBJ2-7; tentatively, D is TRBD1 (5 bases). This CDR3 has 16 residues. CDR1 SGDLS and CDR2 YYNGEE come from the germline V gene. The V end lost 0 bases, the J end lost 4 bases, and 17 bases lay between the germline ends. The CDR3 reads CASSVDPTDMAYEQYF. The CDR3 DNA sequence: TGTGCCAGCAGCGTAGATCCGACGGACATGGCTTACGAGCAGTACTTC.

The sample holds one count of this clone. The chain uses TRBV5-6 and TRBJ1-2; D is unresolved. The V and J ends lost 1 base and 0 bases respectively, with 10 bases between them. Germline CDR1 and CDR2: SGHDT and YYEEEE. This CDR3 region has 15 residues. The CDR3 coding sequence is TGTGCCAGCAGCTTGTGGTACCAGGCTAACTATGGCTACACCTTC. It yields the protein CASSLWYQANYGYTF.

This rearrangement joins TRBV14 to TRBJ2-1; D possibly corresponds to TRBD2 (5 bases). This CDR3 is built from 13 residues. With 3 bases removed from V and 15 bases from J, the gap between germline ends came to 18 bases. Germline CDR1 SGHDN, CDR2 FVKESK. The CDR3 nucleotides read TGTGCCAGCAGCCAGCGTGGGAGCGAACGGTCGTTCTTC. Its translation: CASSQRGSERSFF. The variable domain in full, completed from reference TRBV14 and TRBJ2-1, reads EAGVTQFPSHSVIEKGQTVTLRCDPISGHDNLYWYRRVMGKEIKFLLHFVKESKQDESGMPNNRFLAERTGGTYSTLKVQPAELEDSGVYFCASSQRGSERSFFGPGTRLTVL.

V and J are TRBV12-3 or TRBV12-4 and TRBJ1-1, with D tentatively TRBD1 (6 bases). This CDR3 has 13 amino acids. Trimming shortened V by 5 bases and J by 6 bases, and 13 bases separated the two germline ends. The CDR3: CASSPGQFAEAFF. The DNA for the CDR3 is TGTGCCAGCAGTCCTGGACAGTTCGCTGAAGCTTTCTTT.

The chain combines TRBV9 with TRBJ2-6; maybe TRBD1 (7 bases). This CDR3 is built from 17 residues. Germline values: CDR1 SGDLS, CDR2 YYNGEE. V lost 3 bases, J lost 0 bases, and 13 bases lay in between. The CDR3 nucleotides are TGTGCCAGCAGCGGCGGGACAGTTTTCTCTGGGGCCAACGTCCTGACTTTC. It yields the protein CASSGGTVFSGANVLTF.

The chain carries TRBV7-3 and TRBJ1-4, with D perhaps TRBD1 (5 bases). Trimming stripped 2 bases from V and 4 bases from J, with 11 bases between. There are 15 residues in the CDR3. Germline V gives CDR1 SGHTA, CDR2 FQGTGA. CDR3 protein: CASSLPTDSNEKLFF. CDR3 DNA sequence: TGTGCCAGCAGCTTACCGACTGACAGTAATGAAAAACTGTTTTTT.